This T cell receptor beta chain was identified in a study of blood T cell repertoires in COVID-19. Study-wide context: The study drew acute and convalescent COVID-19 samples from the United States, Italy and Spain. T cells, B-cell-depleted T cells, or PBMCs supplied cDNA or gDNA.

Original processing notes: Reference gene primer amplification gave estimated nucleated cell counts. The data were produced by immunoSEQ multiplex PCR, yet TCRdb's version contains in-frame clones alone and is incomplete. D and trimming come from the DNA, and the V and J calls and clone size come from that table. The sample contains roughly 73,000 clones, roughly 88% of which appear only once. Germline assignment: CDR1 LNHDA and CDR2 SQIVND (reference sequence). V was trimmed by 4 bases and J by 2 bases, leaving 7 bases between them. The CDR3 runs to 13 residues. The V and J genes are TRBV19 and TRBJ2-3; D might be TRBD1 (5 bases). The TCR was taken from a man aged 70-80 years with active or convalescent COVID-19. The sample taken for sequencing was peripheral blood. This chain's CDR3 is CASSRQYTDTQYF. CDR3 coding DNA: TGTGCCAGTAGTAGACAGTACACAGATACGCAGTATTTT.